This entry concerns a single TCR beta chain. Its matching antigen is unknown. The CDR3 consists of 15 residues. V lost 1 base to trimming and J lost 7 bases, with 13 bases between them. Germline V gene data show CDR1 as SGHAT and CDR2 as FQDESV (reference sequence). The data were taken from a study of T cell responses to AZD1222 COVID-19 vaccine. Study results and limitations: All repertoire sampling was performed exclusively after the peak T cell response. Spike-wide coverage was observed for vaccine-associated CD4 TCRs, with dominant responses at 160-218 and 743-854. Clonal diversity was possibly underestimated, and white British individuals and females predominated among donors.

Sequenced by immunoSEQ multiplex PCR; TCRdb stores in-frame clones only, minus some. This sample yields about 140,000 clones, of which 85% to 95% are seen a single time; under 2.5% belongs to the top ten. The rearrangement joins TRBV11-1 to TRBJ1-4; D unresolved. The origin of this receptor is an adult in good health. The sequenced sample was peripheral blood, obtained on day 0 of AZD1222 vaccination. CDR3 sequence reads: CASSLVGELGEKLFF. The CDR3 DNA sequence: TGTGCCAGCAGCTTAGTCGGGGAGCTGGGTGAAAAACTGTTTTTT.